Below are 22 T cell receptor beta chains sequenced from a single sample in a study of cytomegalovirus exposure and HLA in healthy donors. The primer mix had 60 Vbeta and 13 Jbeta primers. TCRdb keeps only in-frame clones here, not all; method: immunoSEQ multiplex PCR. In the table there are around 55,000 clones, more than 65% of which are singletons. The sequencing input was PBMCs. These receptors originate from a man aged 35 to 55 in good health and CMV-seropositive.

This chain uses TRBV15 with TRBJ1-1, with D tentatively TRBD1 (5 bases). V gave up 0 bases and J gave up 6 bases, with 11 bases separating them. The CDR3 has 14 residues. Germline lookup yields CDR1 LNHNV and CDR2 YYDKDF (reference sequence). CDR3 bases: TGTGCCACCAGCAGAGACAGGGTGTCCTCTGAAGCTTTCTTT. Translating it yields CATSRDRVSSEAFF.

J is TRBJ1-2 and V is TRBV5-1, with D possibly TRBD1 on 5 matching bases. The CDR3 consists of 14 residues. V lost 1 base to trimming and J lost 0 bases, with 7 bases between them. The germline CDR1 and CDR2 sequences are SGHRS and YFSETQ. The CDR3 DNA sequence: TGCGCCAGCAGCTTGTGGGACTCTAACTATGGCTACACCTTC. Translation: CASSLWDSNYGYTF.

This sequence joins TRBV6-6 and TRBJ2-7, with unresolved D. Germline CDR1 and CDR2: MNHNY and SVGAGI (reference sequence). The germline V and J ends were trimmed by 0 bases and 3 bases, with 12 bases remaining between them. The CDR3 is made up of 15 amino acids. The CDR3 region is CASSYSRQMDYEQYF. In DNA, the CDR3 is TGTGCCAGCAGTTACTCGAGACAAATGGACTACGAGCAGTACTTC.

The CDR3 DNA follows: TGTGCCAGCAGCAAAACCCCCCGGGGGACGACCGGGGAGCTGTTTTTT. Translation: CASSKTPRGTTGELFF. The chain recombines TRBV9 with TRBJ2-2; D possibly corresponds to TRBD2 (6 bases). CDR3 length equals 16 residues. The germline V and J ends were trimmed by 4 bases and 5 bases, with 18 bases remaining between them. Germline CDR1 is SGDLS and CDR2 is YYNGEE.

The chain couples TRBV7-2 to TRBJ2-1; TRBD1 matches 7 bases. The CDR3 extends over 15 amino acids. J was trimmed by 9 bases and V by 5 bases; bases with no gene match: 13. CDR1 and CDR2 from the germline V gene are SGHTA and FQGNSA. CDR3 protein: CASSTQQGSYTEQFF. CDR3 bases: TGTGCCAGCAGCACACAACAGGGGTCGTATACTGAGCAGTTCTTC.

CDR3 sequence (DNA): TGTGCCAGCAGTTTCAGCGGGGGGCGCACAGATACGCAGTATTTT. Translated: CASSFSGGRTDTQYF. The V gene is TRBV6-5, the J gene TRBJ2-3; 9 bases are shared with TRBD2. Germline trimming cut 4 bases from V and 1 base from J; bases unmatched to any gene: 3. Germline V gene sequence: CDR1 MNHEY, CDR2 SVGAGI. The CDR3 has 15 residues.

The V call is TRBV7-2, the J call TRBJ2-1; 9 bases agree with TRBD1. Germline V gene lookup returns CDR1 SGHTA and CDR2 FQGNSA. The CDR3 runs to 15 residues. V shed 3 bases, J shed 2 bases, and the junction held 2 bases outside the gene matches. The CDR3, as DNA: TGTGCCAGCAGCTTCCACAGGGGGCCCTACAATGAGCAGTTCTTC. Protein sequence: CASSFHRGPYNEQFF.

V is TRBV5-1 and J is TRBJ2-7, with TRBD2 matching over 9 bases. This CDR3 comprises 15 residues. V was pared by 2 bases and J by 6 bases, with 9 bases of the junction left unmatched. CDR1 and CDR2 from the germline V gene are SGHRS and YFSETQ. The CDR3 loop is CASSLQAGGTREQYF. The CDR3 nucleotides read TGCGCCAGCAGCTTACAAGCGGGGGGCACCCGCGAGCAGTACTTC. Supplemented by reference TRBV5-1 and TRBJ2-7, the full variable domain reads KAGVTQTPRYLIKTRGQQVTLSCSPISGHRSVSWYQQTPGQGLQFLFEYFSETQRNKGNFPGRFSGRQFSNSRSEMNVSTLELGDSALYLCASSLQAGGTREQYFGPGTRLTVT.

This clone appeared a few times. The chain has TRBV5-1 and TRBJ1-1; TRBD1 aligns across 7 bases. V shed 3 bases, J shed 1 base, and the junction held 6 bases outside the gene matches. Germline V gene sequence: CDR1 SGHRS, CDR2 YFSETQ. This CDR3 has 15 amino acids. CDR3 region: CASSSRQGSNTEAFF. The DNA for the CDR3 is TGCGCCAGCAGCTCCAGACAGGGATCGAACACTGAAGCTTTCTTT.

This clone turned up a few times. CDR3 in amino acids: CASRDRDGYTF. The DNA of the CDR3 is TGTGCCAGTAGGGACAGGGACGGCTACACCTTC. The chain carries TRBV19 and TRBJ1-2, with TRBD1 matching over 8 bases. Losses at the gene ends were 6 bases for V and 8 bases for J; bases not matched to a gene: 2. Germline CDR1 is LNHDA and CDR2 is SQIVND (reference sequence). This CDR3 contains 11 residues.

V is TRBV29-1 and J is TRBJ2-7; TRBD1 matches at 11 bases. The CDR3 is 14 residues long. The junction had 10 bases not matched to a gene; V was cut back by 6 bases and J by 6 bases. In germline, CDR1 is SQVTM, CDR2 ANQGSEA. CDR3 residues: CSVSSGQGAFEQYF. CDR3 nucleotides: TGCAGCGTGTCATCTGGACAGGGGGCGTTCGAGCAGTACTTC.

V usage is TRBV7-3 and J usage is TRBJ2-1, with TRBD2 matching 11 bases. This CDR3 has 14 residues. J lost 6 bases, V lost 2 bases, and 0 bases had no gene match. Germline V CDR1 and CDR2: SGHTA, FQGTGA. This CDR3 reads CASSLGLAGNEQFF. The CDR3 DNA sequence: TGTGCCAGCAGCTTAGGACTAGCGGGCAATGAGCAGTTCTTC.

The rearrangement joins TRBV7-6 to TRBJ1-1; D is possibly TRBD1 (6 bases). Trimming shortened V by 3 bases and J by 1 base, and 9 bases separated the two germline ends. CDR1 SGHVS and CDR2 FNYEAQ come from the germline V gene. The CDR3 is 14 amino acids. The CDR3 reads CASSLTGSNTEAFF. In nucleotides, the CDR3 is TGTGCCAGCAGCTTGACAGGATCGAACACTGAAGCTTTCTTT. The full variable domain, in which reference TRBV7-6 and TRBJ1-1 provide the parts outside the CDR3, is GAGVSQSPRYKVTKRGQDVALRCDPISGHVSLYWYRQALGQGPEFLTYFNYEAQQDKSGLPNDRFSAERPEGSISTLTIQRTEQRDSAMYRCASSLTGSNTEAFFGQGTRLTVV.

The CDR3 DNA reads TGTGCCAGCAGCCCGCGGACACTTCGTAACTCCTACGAGCAGTACTTC. Protein: CASSPRTLRNSYEQYF. The rearrangement links TRBV7-2 to TRBJ2-7; tentative D call: TRBD1 (5 bases). Germline values: CDR1 SGHTA, CDR2 FQGNSA. There are 16 residues in the CDR3. Between the trimmed V and J ends, which lost 5 bases and 0 bases, there was a span of 17 bases.

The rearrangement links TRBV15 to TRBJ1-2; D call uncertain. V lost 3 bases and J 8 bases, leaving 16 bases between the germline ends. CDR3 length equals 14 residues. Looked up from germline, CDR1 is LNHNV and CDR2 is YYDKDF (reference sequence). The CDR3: CATSSIEEGVGYTF. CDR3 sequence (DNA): TGTGCCACCAGCAGTATAGAGGAGGGCGTAGGCTACACCTTC.

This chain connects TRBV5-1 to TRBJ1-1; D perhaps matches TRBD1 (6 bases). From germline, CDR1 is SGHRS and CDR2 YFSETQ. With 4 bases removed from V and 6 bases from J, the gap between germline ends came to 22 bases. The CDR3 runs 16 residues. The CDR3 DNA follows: TGCGCCAGCAGCCCTTCGGGGGGCGATCTCTTCGCTGAAGCTTTCTTT. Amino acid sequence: CASSPSGGDLFAEAFF.

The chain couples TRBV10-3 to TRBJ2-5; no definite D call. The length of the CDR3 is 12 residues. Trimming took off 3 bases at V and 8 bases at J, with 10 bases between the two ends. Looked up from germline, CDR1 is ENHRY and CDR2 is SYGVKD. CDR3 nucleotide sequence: TGTGCCATCAGTGACCCCGTGGCCACCCAGTACTTC. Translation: CAISDPVATQYF.

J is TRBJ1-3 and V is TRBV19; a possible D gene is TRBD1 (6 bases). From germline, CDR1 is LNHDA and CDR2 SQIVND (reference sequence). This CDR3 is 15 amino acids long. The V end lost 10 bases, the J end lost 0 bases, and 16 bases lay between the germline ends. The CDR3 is CATWDTGSSGNTIYF. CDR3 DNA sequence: TGTGCCACCTGGGACACGGGATCCTCTGGAAACACCATATATTTT. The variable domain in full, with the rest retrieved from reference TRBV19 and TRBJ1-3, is DGGITQSPKYLFRKEGQNVTLSCEQNLNHDAMYWYRQDPGQGLRLIYYSQIVNDFQKGDIAEGYSVSREKKESFPLTVTSAQKNPTAFYLCATWDTGSSGNTIYFGEGSWLTVV.

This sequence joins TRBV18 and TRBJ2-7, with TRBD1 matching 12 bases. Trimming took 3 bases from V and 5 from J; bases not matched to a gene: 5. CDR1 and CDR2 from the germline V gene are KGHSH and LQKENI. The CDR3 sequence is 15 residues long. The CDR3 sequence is CASSPGTGGFNEQYF. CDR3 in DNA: TGTGCCAGCTCACCTGGGACAGGGGGCTTCAACGAGCAGTACTTC.

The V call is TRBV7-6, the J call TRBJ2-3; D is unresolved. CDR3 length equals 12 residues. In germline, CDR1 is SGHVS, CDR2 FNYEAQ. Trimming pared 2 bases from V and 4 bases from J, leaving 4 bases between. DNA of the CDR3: TGTGCCAGCAGCTTATTCGCAGATACGCAGTATTTT. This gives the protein CASSLFADTQYF.

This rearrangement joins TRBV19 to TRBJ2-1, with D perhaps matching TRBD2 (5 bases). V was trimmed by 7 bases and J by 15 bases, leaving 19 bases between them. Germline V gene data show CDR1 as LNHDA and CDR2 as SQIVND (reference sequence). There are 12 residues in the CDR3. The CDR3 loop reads CASIQPPGGLFF. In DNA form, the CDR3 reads TGTGCCAGTATCCAACCCCCAGGAGGACTGTTCTTC.

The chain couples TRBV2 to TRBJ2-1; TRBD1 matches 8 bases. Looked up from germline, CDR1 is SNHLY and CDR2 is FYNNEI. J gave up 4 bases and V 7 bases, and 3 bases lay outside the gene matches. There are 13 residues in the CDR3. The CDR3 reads CASNRGNYNEQFF. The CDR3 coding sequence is TGTGCCAGCAACAGGGGGAATTACAATGAGCAGTTCTTC. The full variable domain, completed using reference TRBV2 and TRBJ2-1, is EPEVTQTPSHQVTQMGQEVILRCVPISNHLYFYWYRQILGQKVEFLVSFYNNEISEKSEIFDDQFSVERPDGSNFTLKIRSTKLEDSAMYFCASNRGNYNEQFFGPGTRLTVL.